The clone carrying this T cell receptor beta chain was detected a few times. The entry originates in a study of T cell responses to AZD1222 COVID-19 vaccine. Sequencing was performed with immunoSEQ multiplex PCR; in TCRdb, only in-frame clones are kept and a portion is missing. The sample contains tens of thousands of clones, approximately 78% of which appear only once. CDR1 MNHEY and CDR2 SVGAGI come from the germline V gene. Trimming removed 0 bases from V and 6 bases from J, with 17 bases in between. The CDR3 loop spans 16 amino acids. This sample comprised peripheral blood, obtained on day 0 of AZD1222 vaccination. This clonotype was obtained from an adult in good health. The gene calls are TRBV6-5 and TRBJ1-1, with a tentative D call TRBD1 (5 bases). For the CDR3, the DNA is TGTGCCAGCAGTTACTCAGGGTGGTCAGGGAGCCCTGAAGCTTTCTTT. Translation gives CASSYSGWSGSPEAFF.